This paragraph covers one T cell receptor beta chain sequence. Per the study methods: Amplification with reference gene primers provided the estimates of nucleated cell counts. Repertoires were generated with immunoSEQ multiplex PCR, while TCRdb's copy carries only in-frame clones and drops some. V and J calls and clone size come straight from that table; D and trimming were deduced from the DNA. The profile shows around 190,000 clones, 80% to 90% of them singletons. The germline CDR1 and CDR2 sequences are LNHDA and SQIVND (reference sequence). V lost 6 bases to trimming and J lost 1 base, with 9 bases between them. The CDR3 loop spans 14 amino acids. This sample was taken from a study of blood T cell repertoires in COVID-19. Study overall: From the United States, Italy and Spain came samples of acute and convalescent COVID-19. Sample material is recorded as cDNA or gDNA derived from T cells, B-cell-depleted T cells, or PBMCs.

Source material: peripheral blood. This chain joins TRBV19 and TRBJ2-2; the D gene is possibly TRBD1 (5 bases). The sequence derives from a man aged 18 to 29 who had recovered from COVID-19. The CDR3 here is CASSPDRNTGELFF. CDR3 DNA sequence: TGTGCCAGTAGCCCAGACAGGAACACCGGGGAGCTGTTTTTT.